The subject of this entry is one T cell receptor beta chain. These data come from a study of blood T cell repertoires in COVID-19. The overall study: Researchers got acute and convalescent COVID-19 samples from the United States, Italy and Spain. Sources were T cells, B-cell-depleted T cells, or PBMCs; the material itself was cDNA or gDNA.

CDR1 is SGHDT and CDR2 is YYEEEE in the germline V gene. Losses at the gene ends were 4 bases for V and 8 bases for J; bases not matched to a gene: 7. The CDR3 consists of 13 residues. As processed by the authors: Reference gene primer amplification yielded estimated nucleated cell counts. Here immunoSEQ multiplex PCR was the method, and the copy in TCRdb shows in-frame clones only, minus some. V and J calls and clone size are as listed in that table; D and trimming were resolved from the DNA. The top ten clones hold approximately 2.1% of a sample with around 180,000 clones, around nine tenths of them seen once.

The genes are TRBV5-6 and TRBJ1-2, with TRBD1 identical over 8 bases. What was sequenced was peripheral blood. This receptor was taken from a man aged 65-85 years with active or convalescent COVID-19. CDR3 residues: CASSHRTGLGYTF. As DNA, the CDR3 is TGTGCCAGCAGCCACCGGACAGGGCTGGGCTACACCTTC.